These 15 T cell receptor beta chains came from one sample sequenced in a study of cytomegalovirus exposure and HLA in healthy donors. The primer mix had 60 Vbeta and 13 Jbeta primers. Measured with immunoSEQ multiplex PCR; TCRdb has only the in-frame clones, and not every one. Of approximately 170,000 clones listed, less than 90% were seen once; the top ten hold about 4%. Sequenced: PBMCs. Receptor source: a man aged 45-65 years in good health and CMV-seropositive.

This rearrangement joins TRBV6-5 to TRBJ2-1, with D perhaps TRBD2 (6 bases). Germline V gene data show CDR1 as MNHEY and CDR2 as SVGAGI. Trimming took off 6 bases at V and 1 base at J, with 13 bases between the two ends. The CDR3 has 15 residues. CDR3 DNA: TGTGCCAGCAGGCCCTATAGCGGATCCTACAATGAGCAGTTCTTC. Residues: CASRPYSGSYNEQFF.

The rearrangement joins TRBV29-1 to TRBJ1-2, with D unresolved. Looked up from germline, CDR1 is SQVTM and CDR2 is ANQGSEA. The CDR3 is 12 amino acids. The V end was cut by 5 bases, the J end by 4 bases, with 11 bases between. As DNA, the CDR3 is TGCAGCGTTCCCCACCCGGTCTATGGCTACACCTTC. Encoded protein: CSVPHPVYGYTF.

This rearrangement joins TRBV9 to TRBJ2-7, with TRBD2 matching over 9 bases. Unmatched junction bases numbered 6, after V lost 0 bases and J lost 2 bases. The CDR3 loop spans 16 amino acids. Germline loops: CDR1 SGDLS, CDR2 YYNGEE. The chain's CDR3 is CASSVEVASGTYEQYF. In nucleotides, the CDR3 is TGTGCCAGCAGCGTAGAAGTTGCTAGCGGGACCTACGAGCAGTACTTC.

This clone was recorded only once. The J gene is TRBJ2-5, the V gene TRBV5-1; TRBD1 matches at 9 bases. The junction had 4 bases not matched to a gene; V was cut back by 5 bases and J by 5 bases. There are 13 residues in the CDR3. Germline CDR1 and CDR2: SGHRS and YFSETQ. The DNA of the CDR3 is TGCGCCAGCAGGGGGACAGGGCGGGAGACCCAGTACTTC. This encodes CASRGTGRETQYF. The variable domain in full, with the rest retrieved from reference TRBV5-1 and TRBJ2-5, is KAGVTQTPRYLIKTRGQQVTLSCSPISGHRSVSWYQQTPGQGLQFLFEYFSETQRNKGNFPGRFSGRQFSNSRSEMNVSTLELGDSALYLCASRGTGRETQYFGPGTRLLVL.

A few counts support this clone. The chain recombines TRBV10-3 with TRBJ2-7; 7 bases line up with TRBD1. This CDR3 spans 15 amino acids. Looked up from germline, CDR1 is ENHRY and CDR2 is SYGVKD. The CDR3 sequence: CAIARGQGSSYEQYF. In nucleotides, the CDR3 is TGTGCAATCGCAAGGGGGCAGGGGAGCTCCTACGAGCAGTACTTC.

Worth noting for this clone: At the DNA level, this CDR3 is encoded by other sequences in the same sample as well. The chain couples TRBV27 to TRBJ1-5; possible D gene TRBD1, 5 bases. With 3 bases removed from V and 0 bases from J, the gap between germline ends came to 6 bases. The CDR3 sequence is 14 residues long. Germline CDR1 MNHEY, CDR2 SMNVEV (reference sequence). The CDR3 spells CASSLGGSNQPQHF. The DNA of the CDR3 is TGTGCCAGCAGTTTGGGGGGTAGCAATCAGCCCCAGCATTTT.

The chain combines TRBV18 with TRBJ2-7; maybe TRBD1 (6 bases). Germline V gene sequence: CDR1 KGHSH, CDR2 LQKENI. V was trimmed by 3 bases and J by 6 bases, leaving 12 bases between them. There are 13 residues in the CDR3. CDR3 region: CASSPWTEGEQYF. CDR3 DNA sequence: TGTGCCAGCTCACCTTGGACAGAGGGCGAGCAGTACTTC.

This clone was found a few times. The chain has TRBV9 and TRBJ1-2, with 7 bases lining up with TRBD1. V was pared by 0 bases and J by 8 bases, with 10 bases of the junction left unmatched. This CDR3 has 15 residues. Germline V lookup: CDR1 SGDLS, CDR2 YYNGEE. CDR3 residues: CASSVGPPGQMGYTF. CDR3 nucleotides: TGTGCCAGCAGCGTAGGCCCACCGGGACAGATGGGCTACACCTTC. Full variable domain (remainder filled in from reference TRBV9 and TRBJ1-2): DSGVTQTPKHLITATGQRVTLRCSPRSGDLSVYWYQQSLDQGLQFLIQYYNGEERAKGNILERFSAQQFPDLHSELNLSSLELGDSALYFCASSVGPPGQMGYTFGSGTRLTVV.

The V and J genes are TRBV4-3 and TRBJ1-2; a possible D gene is TRBD1 (6 bases). Trimming took 0 bases from V and 4 from J, leaving 15 bases between them. The germline CDR1 and CDR2 sequences are LGHNA and YSLEER. CDR3 length: 16 amino acids. CDR3 in DNA: TGCGCCAGCAGCCAAGATCGGGGGGGCATAGGCTATGGCTACACCTTC. Translation gives CASSQDRGGIGYGYTF.

This chain joins TRBV5-1 and TRBJ1-4, with D possibly matching TRBD1 (5 bases). CDR1 SGHRS and CDR2 YFSETQ come from the germline V gene. Trimming shortened V by 0 bases and J by 5 bases, and 8 bases separated the two germline ends. This CDR3 region has 14 residues. The CDR3 DNA reads TGCGCCAGCAGCTTGGGACAGCAGAATGAAAAACTGTTTTTT. Its protein product is CASSLGQQNEKLFF.

The CDR3 protein is CAWSDRAYGYTF. CDR3 bases: TGTGCCTGGAGTGACAGGGCCTATGGCTACACCTTC. The rearrangement links TRBV30 to TRBJ1-2; weak D call: TRBD1 (6 bases). V dropped 1 base and J dropped 4 bases, with 7 bases sitting between them. The CDR3 has 12 residues. CDR1 and CDR2 from the germline V gene are GTSNPN and SVGIG (reference sequence).

The V call is TRBV29-1, the J call TRBJ2-2, with 9 positions matching TRBD2. The J segment lost 6 bases and the V segment lost 4 bases, leaving 6 bases of the junction unmatched. Germline V lookup: CDR1 SQVTM, CDR2 ANQGSEA. This CDR3 is built from 14 residues. The CDR3: CSVVVAGVAGELFF. The DNA of the CDR3 is TGCAGCGTTGTGGTAGCGGGAGTGGCCGGGGAGCTGTTTTTT.

The CDR3 loop is CASSLETSGGYNEQFF. CDR3 coding DNA: TGTGCCAGCAGTCTCGAGACTAGCGGGGGGTACAATGAGCAGTTCTTC. The chain carries TRBV6-4 and TRBJ2-1, with 13 bases lining up with TRBD2. CDR3 length equals 16 residues. Germline CDR1 MRHNA, CDR2 SNTAGT. The V gene end was trimmed by 5 bases and the J gene end by 4 bases; junction bases not matched to a gene: 5.

The chain employs TRBV18 and TRBJ1-2; D gene uncertain. The CDR3 has 15 residues. Between the trimmed V and J ends, which lost 3 bases and 8 bases, there was a span of 19 bases. From germline, CDR1 is KGHSH and CDR2 LQKENI. The CDR3 DNA reads TGTGCCAGCTCACCCGGTATCGGGGAGCTTTACGGCTACACCTTC. It is translated as CASSPGIGELYGYTF.

This chain uses TRBV27 with TRBJ2-7; D might be TRBD2 (6 bases). V lost 5 bases and J 2 bases, leaving 16 bases between the germline ends. The CDR3 is 15 amino acids. From germline, CDR1 is MNHEY and CDR2 SMNVEV (reference sequence). CDR3 in amino acids: CASSKEGRIPYEQYF. The CDR3 DNA reads as TGTGCCAGCAGTAAGGAGGGACGGATCCCCTACGAGCAGTACTTC.